This TCR beta chain was observed in a study of STAT5B mutations in CD4+ large granular lymphocyte leukemia. General study results and limits: TRBV06-family usage was enriched in top patient clones (8/27) versus controls (2/35).

The assay was run at survey level. Assay used: immunoSEQ multiplex PCR; TCRdb lists only in-frame clones, some missing. The repertoire holds 3,000 to 4,500 clones, with 85% to 90% as singletons. Points on this clone: Its antigen is still unknown.

Germline CDR1 MGHRA, CDR2 YSYEKL. CDR3 length equals 14 residues. The sequenced sample was CD4+ T cells from blood buffy coats. The sequence derives from a human donor in good health. The V and J genes are TRBV4-1 and TRBJ2-5, with 9 nucleotides matching TRBD2. The DNA end is more similar to TRBJ2-7, so the J call may be wrong. CDR3 DNA sequence: TGCGCCAGCAGCCCTGGACTAGCGATCTACGAGCAGTACTTC. Translated: CASSPGLAIYEQYF.